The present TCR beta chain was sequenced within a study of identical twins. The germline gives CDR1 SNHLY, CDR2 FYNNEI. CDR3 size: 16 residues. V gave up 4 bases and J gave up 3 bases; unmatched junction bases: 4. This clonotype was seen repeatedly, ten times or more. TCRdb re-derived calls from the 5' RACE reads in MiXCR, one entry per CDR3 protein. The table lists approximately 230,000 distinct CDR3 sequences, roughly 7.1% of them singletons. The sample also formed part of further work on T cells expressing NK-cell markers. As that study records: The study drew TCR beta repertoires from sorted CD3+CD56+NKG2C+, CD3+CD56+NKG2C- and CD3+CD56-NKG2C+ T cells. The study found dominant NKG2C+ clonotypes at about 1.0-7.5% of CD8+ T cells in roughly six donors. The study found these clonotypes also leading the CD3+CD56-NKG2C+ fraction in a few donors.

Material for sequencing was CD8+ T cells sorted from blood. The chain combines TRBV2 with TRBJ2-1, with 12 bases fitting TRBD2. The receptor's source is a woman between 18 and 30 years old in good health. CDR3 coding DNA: TGTGCCAGCAGTGGGACTAGCGGGGACCACTACAATGAGCAGTTCTTC. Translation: CASSGTSGDHYNEQFF. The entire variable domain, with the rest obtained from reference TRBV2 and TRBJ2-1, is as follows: EPEVTQTPSHQVTQMGQEVILRCVPISNHLYFYWYRQILGQKVEFLVSFYNNEISEKSEIFDDQFSVERPDGSNFTLKIRSTKLEDSAMYFCASSGTSGDHYNEQFFGPGTRLTVL.